The clone carrying this T cell receptor (beta chain) was counted a single time. Antigen unknown. These data are taken from a study of persistence of HIV-infected CD4 T cells. Germline V gives CDR1 MDHEN, CDR2 SYDVKM. Trimming pared 4 bases from V and 5 bases from J, leaving 17 bases between. CDR3 size: 15 residues. The stimulus was an HIV-1 Gag 15-mer peptide pool, 0.9 to 1 ug/peptide/mL. Sorted nonresponding memory CD4+ T cells were CD40L-negative, CD69-negative, CD45RO-high. The immunoSEQ assay was version 4, run in survey mode. Assay used: immunoSEQ multiplex PCR; TCRdb lists only in-frame clones, some missing. The data show about 64,000 clones, about 81% seen once. Study results and limitations: Within sorted populations, more oligoclonal TCRs accompanied more oligoclonal proviruses. Compared with CD3/CD28-stimulated cells, CMV- and Gag-responding cells showed lower TCRbeta richness.

This sample comprised CD4+ T cells sorted from PBMCs after roughly 20-hour stimulation, obtained from a patient who received antiretroviral therapy. The TCR originated in an adult man with HIV who was CMV-seropositive. This chain uses TRBV28 with TRBJ1-2, with D tentatively TRBD1 (5 bases). CDR3 bases: TGTGCCAGCAGTTGGGCCCCCGGGACTTCTTATGGCTACACCTTC. It codes for CASSWAPGTSYGYTF.